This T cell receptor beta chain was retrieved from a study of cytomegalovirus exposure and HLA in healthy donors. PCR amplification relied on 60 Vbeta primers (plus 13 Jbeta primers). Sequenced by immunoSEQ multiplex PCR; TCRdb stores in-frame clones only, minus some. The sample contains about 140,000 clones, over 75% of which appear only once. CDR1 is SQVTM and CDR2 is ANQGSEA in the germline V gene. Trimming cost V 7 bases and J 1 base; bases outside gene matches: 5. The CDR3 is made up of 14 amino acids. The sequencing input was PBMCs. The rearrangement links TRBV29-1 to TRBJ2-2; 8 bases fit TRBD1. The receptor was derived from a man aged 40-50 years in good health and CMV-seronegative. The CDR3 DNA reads TGCAGCGCTCGACAGGGGATGAACACCGGGGAGCTGTTTTTT. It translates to CSARQGMNTGELFF.